This T cell receptor beta chain comes out of a study of Graves' ophthalmopathy and Graves' hyperthyroidism. This CDR3 spans 15 amino acids. CDR1 is LNHDA, CDR2 SQIVND, per germline (reference sequence). Losses at the gene ends were 6 bases for V and 8 bases for J; bases not matched to a gene: 14. This clonotype was recorded many times. Amplifying from RNA transcripts, the study obtained TCR beta CDR3 regions. Second-round multiplex PCR came after a first-round RT-PCR that employed HTBI primers. TCRdb re-analysed the multiplex PCR reads in MiXCR, keeping a single row per CDR3 protein. The data show just over 400,000 distinct CDR3 sequences, around 21% seen once.

The sequence was obtained from a woman younger than 30 with stable Graves' hyperthyroidism. Sequenced: peripheral blood. The V and J genes are TRBV19 and TRBJ1-1; 8 nucleotides line up with TRBD1. The CDR3 bases are TGTGCCAGTAGAGTTCGCAGGGGGCTTCCCACCGAAGCTTTCTTT. This codes for CASRVRRGLPTEAFF. Full variable domain (rest looked up from reference TRBV19 and TRBJ1-1): DGGITQSPKYLFRKEGQNVTLSCEQNLNHDAMYWYRQDPGQGLRLIYYSQIVNDFQKGDIAEGYSVSREKKESFPLTVTSAQKNPTAFYLCASRVRRGLPTEAFFGQGTRLTVV.